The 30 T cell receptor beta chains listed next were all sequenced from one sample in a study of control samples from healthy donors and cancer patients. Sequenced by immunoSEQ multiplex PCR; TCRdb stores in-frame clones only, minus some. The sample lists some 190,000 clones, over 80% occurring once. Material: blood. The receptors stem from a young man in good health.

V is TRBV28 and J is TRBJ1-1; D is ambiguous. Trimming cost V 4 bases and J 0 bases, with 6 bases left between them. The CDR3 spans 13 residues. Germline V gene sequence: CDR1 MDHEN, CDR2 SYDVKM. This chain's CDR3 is CASSSPMNTEAFF. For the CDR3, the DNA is TGTGCCAGCAGTTCCCCGATGAACACTGAAGCTTTCTTT. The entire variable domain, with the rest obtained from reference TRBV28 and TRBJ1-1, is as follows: DVKVTQSSRYLVKRTGEKVFLECVQDMDHENMFWYRQDPGLGLRLIYFSYDVKMKEKGDIPEGYSVSREKKERFSLILESASTNQTSMYLCASSSPMNTEAFFGQGTRLTVV.

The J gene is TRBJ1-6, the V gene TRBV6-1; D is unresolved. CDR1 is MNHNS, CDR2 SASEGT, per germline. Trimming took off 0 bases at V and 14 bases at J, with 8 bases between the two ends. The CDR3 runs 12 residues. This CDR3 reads CASSEAGRALHF. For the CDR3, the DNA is TGTGCCAGCAGTGAAGCAGGGAGGGCCCTCCACTTT.

The CDR3 region is CASSFNDNTEAFF. The CDR3 DNA follows: TGCGCCAGCAGCTTTAACGATAACACTGAAGCTTTCTTT. The gene calls are TRBV5-1 and TRBJ1-1; no firm D call. Per germline, CDR1 SGHRS and CDR2 YFSETQ. The CDR3 loop spans 13 amino acids. Between the trimmed V and J ends, which lost 2 bases and 2 bases, there was a span of 7 bases.

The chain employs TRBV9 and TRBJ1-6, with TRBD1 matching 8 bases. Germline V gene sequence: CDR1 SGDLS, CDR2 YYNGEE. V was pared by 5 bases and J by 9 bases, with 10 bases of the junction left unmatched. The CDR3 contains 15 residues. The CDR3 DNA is TGTGCCAGCAGTGGGGACAGGTTGGGCCGTTCACCCCTCCACTTT. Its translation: CASSGDRLGRSPLHF.

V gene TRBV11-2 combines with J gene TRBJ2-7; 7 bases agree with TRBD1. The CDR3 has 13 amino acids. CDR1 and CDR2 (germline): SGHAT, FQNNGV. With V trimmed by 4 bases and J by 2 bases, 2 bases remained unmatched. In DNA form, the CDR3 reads TGTGCCAGCAGCTCCGGGACAGCCTACGAGCAGTACTTC. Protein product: CASSSGTAYEQYF.

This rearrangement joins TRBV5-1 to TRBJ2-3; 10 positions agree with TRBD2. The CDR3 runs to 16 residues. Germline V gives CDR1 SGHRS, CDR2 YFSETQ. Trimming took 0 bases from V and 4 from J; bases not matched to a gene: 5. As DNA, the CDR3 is TGCGCCAGCAGCTTGGGAGCGGGGGGGCGGTCAGATACGCAGTATTTT. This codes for CASSLGAGGRSDTQYF.

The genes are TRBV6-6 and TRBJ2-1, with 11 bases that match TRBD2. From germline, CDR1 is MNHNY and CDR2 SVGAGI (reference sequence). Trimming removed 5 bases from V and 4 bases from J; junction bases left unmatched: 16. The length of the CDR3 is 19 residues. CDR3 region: CASSQLAGGRMGPYNEQFF. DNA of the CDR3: TGTGCCAGCAGTCAATTAGCGGGGGGGCGGATGGGACCTTACAATGAGCAGTTCTTC.

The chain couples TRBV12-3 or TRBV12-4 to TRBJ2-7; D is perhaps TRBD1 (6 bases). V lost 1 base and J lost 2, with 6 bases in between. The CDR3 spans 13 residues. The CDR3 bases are TGTGCCAGCAGTTTAGAGGGGGCCTACGAGCAGTACTTC. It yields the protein CASSLEGAYEQYF.

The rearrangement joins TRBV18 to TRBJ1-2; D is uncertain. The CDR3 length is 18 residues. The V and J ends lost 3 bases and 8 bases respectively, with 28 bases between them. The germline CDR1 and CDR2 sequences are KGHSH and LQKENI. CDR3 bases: TGTGCCAGCTCACCCCTGACCTACGACCCGAGTCTCACACGCGGCTACACCTTC. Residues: CASSPLTYDPSLTRGYTF.

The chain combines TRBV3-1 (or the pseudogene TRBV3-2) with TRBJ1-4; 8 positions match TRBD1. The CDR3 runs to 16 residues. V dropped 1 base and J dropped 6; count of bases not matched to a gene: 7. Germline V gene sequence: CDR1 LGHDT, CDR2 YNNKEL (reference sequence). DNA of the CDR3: TGTGCCAGCAGCCAAGGTCCGACAGGGGAGGATGAAAAACTGTTTTTT. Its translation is CASSQGPTGEDEKLFF.

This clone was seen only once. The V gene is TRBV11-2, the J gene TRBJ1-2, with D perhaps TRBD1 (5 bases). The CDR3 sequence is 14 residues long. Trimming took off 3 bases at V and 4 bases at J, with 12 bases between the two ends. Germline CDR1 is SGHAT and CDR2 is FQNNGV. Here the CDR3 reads CASSFVGAAYGYTF. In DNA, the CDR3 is TGTGCCAGCAGCTTCGTAGGGGCGGCCTATGGCTACACCTTC.

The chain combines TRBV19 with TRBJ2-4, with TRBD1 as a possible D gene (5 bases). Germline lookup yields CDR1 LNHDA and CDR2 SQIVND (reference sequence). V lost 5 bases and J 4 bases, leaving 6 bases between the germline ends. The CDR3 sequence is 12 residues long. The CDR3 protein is CASSDRKNIQYF. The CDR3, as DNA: TGTGCCAGTAGTGACAGAAAAAACATTCAGTACTTC. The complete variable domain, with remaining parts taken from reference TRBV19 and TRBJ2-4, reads DGGITQSPKYLFRKEGQNVTLSCEQNLNHDAMYWYRQDPGQGLRLIYYSQIVNDFQKGDIAEGYSVSREKKESFPLTVTSAQKNPTAFYLCASSDRKNIQYFGAGTRLSVL.

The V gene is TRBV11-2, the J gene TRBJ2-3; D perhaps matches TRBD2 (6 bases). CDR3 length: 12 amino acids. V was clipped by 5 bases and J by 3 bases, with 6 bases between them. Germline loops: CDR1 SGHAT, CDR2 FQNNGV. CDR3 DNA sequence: TGTGCCAGCAGCGGGGGGACAGATACGCAGTATTTT. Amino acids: CASSGGTDTQYF.

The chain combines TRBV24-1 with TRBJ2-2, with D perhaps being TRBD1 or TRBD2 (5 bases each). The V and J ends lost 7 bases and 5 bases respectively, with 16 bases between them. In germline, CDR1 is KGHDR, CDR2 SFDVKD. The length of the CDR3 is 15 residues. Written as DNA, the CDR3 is TGTGCCACCAGCCCGGTGGGGGAAAGTACCGGGGAGCTGTTTTTT. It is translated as CATSPVGESTGELFF.

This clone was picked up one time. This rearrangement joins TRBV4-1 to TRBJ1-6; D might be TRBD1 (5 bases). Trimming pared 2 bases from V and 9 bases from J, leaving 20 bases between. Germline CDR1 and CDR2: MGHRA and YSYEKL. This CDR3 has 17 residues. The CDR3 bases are TGCGCCAGCAGCCAATTCCTTCAGGGCGGGGTGGGTTCACCCCTCCACTTT. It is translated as CASSQFLQGGVGSPLHF.

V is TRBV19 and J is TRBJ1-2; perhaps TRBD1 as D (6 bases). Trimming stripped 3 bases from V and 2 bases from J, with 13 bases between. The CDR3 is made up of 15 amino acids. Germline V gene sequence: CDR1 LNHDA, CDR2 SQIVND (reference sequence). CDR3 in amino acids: CASSITGSDNYGYTF. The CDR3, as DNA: TGTGCCAGTAGTATTACAGGGTCGGACAACTATGGCTACACCTTC.

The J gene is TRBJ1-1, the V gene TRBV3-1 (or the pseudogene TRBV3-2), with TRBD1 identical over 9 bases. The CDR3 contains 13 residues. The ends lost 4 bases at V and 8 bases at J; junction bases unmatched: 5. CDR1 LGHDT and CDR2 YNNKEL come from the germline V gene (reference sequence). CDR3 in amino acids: CASSPGTGLEAFF. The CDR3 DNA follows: TGTGCCAGCAGCCCGGGGACAGGGCTAGAAGCTTTCTTT.

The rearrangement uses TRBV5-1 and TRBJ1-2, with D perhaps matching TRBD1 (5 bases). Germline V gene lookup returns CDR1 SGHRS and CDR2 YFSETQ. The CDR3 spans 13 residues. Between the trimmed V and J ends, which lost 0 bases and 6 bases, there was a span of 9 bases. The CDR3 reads CASSLGQGDGYTF. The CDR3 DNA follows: TGCGCCAGCAGCTTGGGGCAGGGAGATGGCTACACCTTC.

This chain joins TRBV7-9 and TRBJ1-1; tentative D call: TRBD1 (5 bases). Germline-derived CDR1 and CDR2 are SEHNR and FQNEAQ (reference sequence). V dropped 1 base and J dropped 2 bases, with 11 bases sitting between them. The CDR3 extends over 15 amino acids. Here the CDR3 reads CASSLVGGGNTEAFF. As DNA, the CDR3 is TGTGCCAGCAGCTTAGTCGGCGGGGGAAACACTGAAGCTTTCTTT.

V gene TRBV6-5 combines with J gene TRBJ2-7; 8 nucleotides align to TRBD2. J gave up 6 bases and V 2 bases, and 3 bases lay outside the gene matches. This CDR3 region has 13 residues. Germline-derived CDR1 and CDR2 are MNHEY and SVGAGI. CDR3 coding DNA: TGTGCCAGCAGTTACGGACTAGCTTCCGAGCAGTACTTC. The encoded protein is CASSYGLASEQYF.

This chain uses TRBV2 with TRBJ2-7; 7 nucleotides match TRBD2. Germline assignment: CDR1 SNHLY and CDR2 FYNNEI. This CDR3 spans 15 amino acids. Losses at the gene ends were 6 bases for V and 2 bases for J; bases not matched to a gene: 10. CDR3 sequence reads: CASRYSGGGPYEQYF. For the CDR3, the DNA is TGTGCCAGCAGATATTCCGGCGGGGGTCCCTACGAGCAGTACTTC. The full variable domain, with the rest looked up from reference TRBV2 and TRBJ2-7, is EPEVTQTPSHQVTQMGQEVILRCVPISNHLYFYWYRQILGQKVEFLVSFYNNEISEKSEIFDDQFSVERPDGSNFTLKIRSTKLEDSAMYFCASRYSGGGPYEQYFGPGTRLTVT.

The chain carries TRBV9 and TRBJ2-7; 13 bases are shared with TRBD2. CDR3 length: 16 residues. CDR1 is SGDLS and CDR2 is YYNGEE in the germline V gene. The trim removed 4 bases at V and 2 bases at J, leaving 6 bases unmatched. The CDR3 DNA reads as TGTGCCAGCAGCCCGAGGGGGACTAGCGGGGCCTACGAGCAGTACTTC. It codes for CASSPRGTSGAYEQYF.

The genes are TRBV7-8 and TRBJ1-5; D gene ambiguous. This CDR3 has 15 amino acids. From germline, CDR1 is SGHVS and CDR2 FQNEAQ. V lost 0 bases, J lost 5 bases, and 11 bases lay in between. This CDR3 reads CASSLAKGLDQPQHF. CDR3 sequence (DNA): TGTGCCAGCAGCTTAGCGAAAGGGTTGGATCAGCCCCAGCATTTT.

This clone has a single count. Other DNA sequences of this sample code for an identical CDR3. This CDR3 is CASSRTANTGELFF. DNA of the CDR3: TGTGCCAGCAGCCGGACAGCAAACACCGGGGAGCTGTTTTTT. V gene TRBV3-1 (or the pseudogene TRBV3-2) combines with J gene TRBJ2-2; possible D gene TRBD1, 6 bases. The CDR3 runs 14 residues. V lost 4 bases and J 2 bases, leaving 8 bases between the germline ends. Germline CDR1 is LGHDT and CDR2 is YNNKEL (reference sequence).

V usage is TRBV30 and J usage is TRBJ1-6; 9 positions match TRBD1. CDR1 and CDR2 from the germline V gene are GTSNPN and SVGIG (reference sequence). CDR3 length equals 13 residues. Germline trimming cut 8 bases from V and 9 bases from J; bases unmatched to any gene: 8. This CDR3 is CAGNRGQSSPLHF. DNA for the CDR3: TGTGCCGGGAACAGGGGGCAGAGTTCACCCCTCCACTTT. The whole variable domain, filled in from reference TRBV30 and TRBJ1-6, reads SQTIHQWPATLVQPVGSPLSLECTVEGTSNPNLYWYRQAAGRGLQLLFYSVGIGQISSEVPQNLSASRPQDRQFILSSKKLLLSDSGFYLCAGNRGQSSPLHFGNGTRLTVT.

The CDR3: CASSTREFSYEQYF. CDR3 bases: TGTGCCAGCAGCACAAGGGAGTTCTCCTACGAGCAGTACTTC. The V call is TRBV27, the J call TRBJ2-7; D possibly corresponds to TRBD2 (5 bases). V lost 6 bases and J lost 0, with 12 bases in between. This CDR3 spans 14 amino acids. Germline V gene sequence: CDR1 MNHEY, CDR2 SMNVEV (reference sequence).

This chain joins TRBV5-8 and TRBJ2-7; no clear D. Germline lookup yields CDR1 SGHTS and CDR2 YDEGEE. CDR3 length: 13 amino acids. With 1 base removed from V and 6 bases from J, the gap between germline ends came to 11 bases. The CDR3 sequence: CASSLPQFPEQYF. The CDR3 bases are TGTGCCAGCAGCTTGCCACAGTTCCCCGAGCAGTACTTC.

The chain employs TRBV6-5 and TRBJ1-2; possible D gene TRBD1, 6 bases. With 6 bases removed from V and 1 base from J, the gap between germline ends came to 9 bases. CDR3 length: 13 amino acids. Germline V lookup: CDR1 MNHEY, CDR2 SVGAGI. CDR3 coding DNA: TGTGCCAGCAGAGAGGACAGTAACTATGGCTACACCTTC. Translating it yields CASREDSNYGYTF.

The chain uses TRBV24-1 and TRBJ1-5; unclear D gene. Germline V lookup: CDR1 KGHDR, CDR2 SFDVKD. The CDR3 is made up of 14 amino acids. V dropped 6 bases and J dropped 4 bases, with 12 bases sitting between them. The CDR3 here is CATSNRADNQPQHF. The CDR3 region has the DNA TGTGCCACCAGTAATAGGGCCGATAATCAGCCCCAGCATTTT.

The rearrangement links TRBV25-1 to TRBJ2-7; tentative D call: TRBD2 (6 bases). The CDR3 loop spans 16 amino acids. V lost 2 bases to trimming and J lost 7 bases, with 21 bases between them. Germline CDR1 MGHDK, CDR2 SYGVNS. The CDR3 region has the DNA TGTGCCAGCAGTGAACCTGGGACTGCCCTCCTGGGTGAGCAGTACTTC. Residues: CASSEPGTALLGEQYF.